A single sample is the source of the 27 T cell receptor beta chains below, sequenced in a study of CD8+ T cells in alopecia areata. Sequencing templates came from extracted RNA that was reverse transcribed into cDNA. Using immunoSEQ multiplex PCR, the repertoire was profiled, and TCRdb retains in-frame clones only, with some absent. Among some 180,000 clones listed, 50% to 65% were seen once. This sample's treatment: oral pan-JAK inhibitor, 5-10 mg twice daily. The source material was CD8+ T cells sorted from blood, sampled at week 24, from a patient treated with tofacitinib. Source of these receptors: a human donor with alopecia areata.

This clone was found a few times. This chain connects TRBV29-1 to TRBJ1-2; D call uncertain. The CDR3 is 11 amino acids. Trimming removed 8 bases at V and 10 bases at J, with 17 bases between. Germline V gives CDR1 SQVTM, CDR2 ANQGSEA. The CDR3 DNA is TGCAGCCAAACGCTTCTGGACCACTACACCTTC. It is translated as CSQTLLDHYTF.

The chain carries TRBV19 and TRBJ1-5; no reliable D call. Trimming removed 5 bases from V and 3 bases from J, with 8 bases in between. CDR1 LNHDA and CDR2 SQIVND come from the germline V gene (reference sequence). The CDR3 length is 13 residues. Here the CDR3 reads CASSSGSNQPQHF. CDR3 DNA sequence: TGTGCCAGTAGTTCTGGCTCCAATCAGCCCCAGCATTTT.

J is TRBJ1-1 and V is TRBV6-5; 7 nucleotides align to TRBD1. With V trimmed by 5 bases and J by 4 bases, 10 bases remained unmatched. This CDR3 has 15 residues. Germline V gene lookup returns CDR1 MNHEY and CDR2 SVGAGI. This chain's CDR3 is CASSPGQAAATEAFF. In DNA, the CDR3 is TGTGCCAGCAGTCCAGGACAGGCCGCTGCCACTGAAGCTTTCTTT.

This clone has just a few counts. The V call is TRBV7-2, the J call TRBJ2-7, with D possibly being TRBD2 (6 bases). Trimming removed 5 bases from V and 5 bases from J, with 19 bases in between. Germline V gives CDR1 SGHTA, CDR2 FQGNSA. CDR3 length: 15 residues. CDR3 DNA: TGTGCCAGCAGCCCGACCTACTCTCCGGGGGACGAGCAGTACTTC. Translating gives CASSPTYSPGDEQYF.

The rearrangement links TRBV27 to TRBJ2-4; the D is unclear. Germline V gene sequence: CDR1 MNHEY, CDR2 SMNVEV (reference sequence). The length of the CDR3 is 15 residues. V was clipped by 4 bases and J by 0 bases, with 10 bases between them. The CDR3 loop is CASSSLPLAKNIQYF. The CDR3 DNA sequence: TGTGCCAGCAGTTCACTACCCTTAGCCAAAAACATTCAGTACTTC.

The rearrangement links TRBV11-2 to TRBJ1-2, with D tentatively TRBD1 (6 bases). With 4 bases removed from V and 4 bases from J, the gap between germline ends came to 19 bases. The CDR3 contains 16 residues. Germline V CDR1 and CDR2: SGHAT, FQNNGV. The CDR3 region is CASSSATGPPPYGYTF. The CDR3 DNA is TGTGCCAGCAGCTCGGCGACAGGACCTCCGCCCTATGGCTACACCTTC.

The CDR3 region has the DNA TGTGCCTGGATAAGCCCAGGGGACAATGAGCAGTTCTTC. Translation gives CAWISPGDNEQFF. This rearrangement joins TRBV30 to TRBJ2-1; D perhaps matches TRBD1 (6 bases). Germline V gene data show CDR1 as GTSNPN and CDR2 as SVGIG (reference sequence). This CDR3 has 13 residues. The V end was cut by 4 bases, the J end by 5 bases, with 12 bases between.

This clone was observed a handful of times. The V call is TRBV4-1, the J call TRBJ1-1; D uncertain. The CDR3 is 14 amino acids. Trimming removed 2 bases from V and 3 bases from J, with 10 bases in between. Germline V gene lookup returns CDR1 MGHRA and CDR2 YSYEKL. The CDR3 DNA sequence: TGCGCCAGCAGCCAAAAGGAGGCCTACACTGAAGCTTTCTTT. Its protein product is CASSQKEAYTEAFF.

This sequence joins TRBV30 and TRBJ1-5, with a possible D match to TRBD1 (5 bases). Germline CDR1 reads GTSNPN; CDR2 reads SVGIG (reference sequence). The length of the CDR3 is 13 residues. V was trimmed by 2 bases and J by 7 bases, leaving 12 bases between them. CDR3 nucleotide sequence: TGTGCCTGGAGTATCGGGGGGATCCAGCCCCAGCATTTT. This gives the protein CAWSIGGIQPQHF.

The chain links TRBV9 to TRBJ2-7; no definite D call. The CDR3 runs to 8 residues. The ends were cut back, 0 bases at V and 11 bases at J, with 0 bases in the middle. Germline loops: CDR1 SGDLS, CDR2 YYNGEE. CDR3 sequence (DNA): TGTGCCAGCAGCGTAGAGTACTTC. Protein: CASSVEYF.

A note on this clone: Other DNA sequences in this specimen translate into the identical CDR3. The rearrangement links TRBV4-3 to TRBJ1-2, with 7 bases that match TRBD1. There are 15 residues in the CDR3. CDR1 is LGHNA, CDR2 YSLEER, per germline. The V and J ends lost 0 bases and 5 bases, in that order; junction bases with no gene match: 6. The CDR3 DNA reads TGCGCCAGCAGCCAAGATCCAGGGACAGCGTATGGCTACACCTTC. This translates into CASSQDPGTAYGYTF.

This chain joins TRBV29-1 and TRBJ2-2; D ambiguous. The CDR3 has 13 amino acids. Germline V gene sequence: CDR1 SQVTM, CDR2 ANQGSEA. V dropped 0 bases and J dropped 5 bases, with 7 bases sitting between them. CDR3: CSVEDPGTGELFF. In DNA, the CDR3 is TGCAGCGTTGAAGATCCGGGTACCGGGGAGCTGTTTTTT.

This clone was seen only once. This chain connects TRBV4-3 to TRBJ1-1; D ambiguous. With 0 bases removed from V and 4 bases from J, the gap between germline ends came to 9 bases. CDR3 length: 14 residues. CDR1 and CDR2 (germline): LGHNA, YSLEER. CDR3 amino acids: CASSQERSRTEAFF. CDR3 coding DNA: TGCGCCAGCAGCCAAGAAAGGAGTCGCACTGAAGCTTTCTTT.

The rearrangement uses TRBV5-1 and TRBJ2-1; D possibly corresponds to TRBD1 (7 bases). Trimming pared 3 bases from V and 9 bases from J, leaving 25 bases between. The CDR3 covers 17 residues. Germline lookup yields CDR1 SGHRS and CDR2 YFSETQ. The CDR3 loop reads CASSYNRGGTVEGEQFF. The CDR3 bases are TGCGCCAGCAGCTATAACCGGGGCGGGACAGTGGAGGGTGAGCAGTTCTTC.

J is TRBJ2-3 and V is TRBV7-8; the match to TRBD2 covers 9 bases. Germline V gene sequence: CDR1 SGHVS, CDR2 FQNEAQ. J gave up 3 bases and V 5 bases, and 9 bases lay outside the gene matches. The CDR3 length is 16 residues. CDR3 region: CASSPSGTSSTDTQYF. DNA of the CDR3: TGTGCCAGCAGCCCAAGTGGGACTAGCAGTACAGATACGCAGTATTTT.

The chain recombines TRBV30 with TRBJ1-1; no clear D. Trimming pared 0 bases from V and 1 base from J, leaving 9 bases between. CDR1 GTSNPN and CDR2 SVGIG come from the germline V gene (reference sequence). CDR3 length: 14 residues. The CDR3 here is CAWSVLMGNTEAFF. The DNA of the CDR3 is TGTGCCTGGAGTGTACTAATGGGGAACACTGAAGCTTTCTTT. Looking up the rest from reference TRBV30 and TRBJ1-1 gives the full variable domain: SQTIHQWPATLVQPVGSPLSLECTVEGTSNPNLYWYRQAAGRGLQLLFYSVGIGQISSEVPQNLSASRPQDRQFILSSKKLLLSDSGFYLCAWSVLMGNTEAFFGQGTRLTVV.

The genes are TRBV13 and TRBJ2-5, with TRBD1 matching over 8 bases. The junction had 6 bases not matched to a gene; V was cut back by 4 bases and J by 5 bases. The CDR3 consists of 14 residues. Germline loops: CDR1 PRHDT, CDR2 FYEKMQ (reference sequence). CDR3 region: CASSYRQGSETQYF. The CDR3 coding sequence is TGTGCCAGCAGCTACAGACAGGGGTCGGAGACCCAGTACTTC.

The gene calls are TRBV7-9 and TRBJ2-3, with a possible D match to TRBD1 (6 bases). V lost 0 bases to trimming and J lost 0 bases, with 13 bases between them. This CDR3 has 17 amino acids. Germline loops: CDR1 SEHNR, CDR2 FQNEAQ (reference sequence). In nucleotides, the CDR3 is TGTGCCAGCAGCTTAGCTTCGGCAGGGGATAGCACAGATACGCAGTATTTT. Translating gives CASSLASAGDSTDTQYF. Full variable domain (remainder filled in from reference TRBV7-9 and TRBJ2-3): DTGVSQNPRHKITKRGQNVTFRCDPISEHNRLYWYRQTLGQGPEFLTYFQNEAQLEKSRLLSDRFSAERPKGSFSTLEIQRTEQGDSAMYLCASSLASAGDSTDTQYFGPGTRLTVL.

The J gene is TRBJ1-2, the V gene TRBV19; D gene unclear. Germline values: CDR1 LNHDA, CDR2 SQIVND (reference sequence). The CDR3 is made up of 13 amino acids. The V end was cut by 6 bases, the J end by 0 bases, with 8 bases between. In DNA, the CDR3 is TGTGCCAGTAGCCCCGACACTAACTATGGCTACACCTTC. It specifies CASSPDTNYGYTF.

The chain links TRBV6-6 to TRBJ1-2; TRBD1 aligns across 7 bases. The CDR3 is 15 residues long. The germline gives CDR1 MNHNY, CDR2 SVGAGI (reference sequence). V gave up 3 bases and J gave up 8 bases; unmatched junction bases: 12. The DNA for the CDR3 is TGTGCCAGCAGTTATCCGGAGGGGGCGTATCAAGGCTACACCTTC. Amino acid sequence: CASSYPEGAYQGYTF.

V is TRBV13 and J is TRBJ2-7; no definite D call. The CDR3 is made up of 14 amino acids. Between the trimmed V and J ends, which lost 0 bases and 3 bases, there was a span of 9 bases. Germline V gene data show CDR1 as PRHDT and CDR2 as FYEKMQ (reference sequence). The CDR3 reads CASSLGDLSYEQYF. DNA of the CDR3: TGTGCCAGCAGCTTAGGGGATCTCAGCTACGAGCAGTACTTC. Full variable domain (outside the CDR3, taken from reference TRBV13 and TRBJ2-7): AAGVIQSPRHLIKEKRETATLKCYPIPRHDTVYWYQQGPGQDPQFLISFYEKMQSDKGSIPDRFSAQQFSDYHSELNMSSLELGDSALYFCASSLGDLSYEQYFGPGTRLTVT.

This chain uses TRBV6-5 with TRBJ2-3; weak D call: TRBD2 (5 bases). Germline values: CDR1 MNHEY, CDR2 SVGAGI. The CDR3 is 16 amino acids. V lost 2 bases and J lost 2, with 14 bases in between. CDR3 protein: CASSYTDSPDTDTQYF. As DNA, the CDR3 is TGTGCCAGCAGTTACACGGACTCCCCAGACACAGATACGCAGTATTTT.

This clone was seen a handful of times. The rearrangement uses TRBV29-1 and TRBJ2-3; 7 bases agree with TRBD2. J lost 4 bases, V lost 8 bases, and 6 bases had no gene match. This CDR3 is built from 12 residues. Germline V gene lookup returns CDR1 SQVTM and CDR2 ANQGSEA. This chain's CDR3 is CSSRTSSDTQYF. CDR3 nucleotide sequence: TGCAGCTCGAGGACTAGTTCAGATACGCAGTATTTT.

There are a few counts of this clone. The chain carries TRBV7-6 and TRBJ1-1; D is perhaps TRBD1 (5 bases). CDR3 length: 13 amino acids. Trimming removed 7 bases at V and 4 bases at J, with 13 bases between. Per the germline V gene, CDR1 is SGHVS and CDR2 is FNYEAQ. CDR3 region: CASKTGGSTEAFF. As DNA, the CDR3 is TGTGCCAGCAAGACGGGGGGGAGCACTGAAGCTTTCTTT.

With respect to this clone: The identical CDR3 is also encoded by other nucleotide sequences in the sample. This chain joins TRBV5-1 and TRBJ2-1; D is unclear. The CDR3 covers 12 residues. V shed 2 bases and J shed 7 bases, with 7 bases lying between them. The germline V gene encodes CDR1 SGHRS and CDR2 YFSETQ. The CDR3, as DNA: TGCGCCAGCAGCTTAGCTGGTAATGAGCAGTTCTTC. Its protein is CASSLAGNEQFF.

This clone has more than one count but fewer than ten. The chain has TRBV11-2 and TRBJ2-5, with 7 nucleotides matching TRBD1. With V trimmed by 5 bases and J by 0 bases, 15 bases remained unmatched. Germline V gene sequence: CDR1 SGHAT, CDR2 FQNNGV. The CDR3 has 18 amino acids. CDR3 protein: CASSHNKLTGTDQETQYF. Here the CDR3 DNA reads TGTGCCAGCAGCCACAATAAATTAACCGGGACAGACCAAGAGACCCAGTACTTC.

The V gene is TRBV27, the J gene TRBJ1-1; D possibly corresponds to TRBD1 (6 bases). V lost 3 bases and J lost 5, with 10 bases in between. CDR3 length equals 13 residues. From germline, CDR1 is MNHEY and CDR2 SMNVEV (reference sequence). DNA of the CDR3: TGTGCCAGCAGTTTGGGGGGGCAGACTGAAGCTTTCTTT. Its translation is CASSLGGQTEAFF.